The 12 T cell receptor beta chains below were found in one sample sequenced in a study of T cell clonotyping in hematopoietic cell transplantation. Using immunoSEQ multiplex PCR, the repertoire was profiled, and TCRdb retains in-frame clones only, with some absent. The sample consists of about 12,000 clones, roughly 89% of them appearing once. The source material was peripheral blood mononuclear cells. Source of these receptors: a human donor who either received an allogeneic hematopoietic cell transplant for a myeloid malignancy or was a related donor (not recorded which). Some clones in this sample may be carry-over from other donors' samples.

This sequence joins TRBV11-2 and TRBJ1-2; 9 bases match TRBD1. The CDR3 loop spans 14 amino acids. CDR1 and CDR2 (germline): SGHAT, FQNNGV. The J segment lost 9 bases and the V segment lost 3 bases, leaving 8 bases of the junction unmatched. The chain's CDR3 is CASSLGATGGSYTF. CDR3 sequence (DNA): TGTGCCAGCAGCTTGGGGGCGACAGGGGGGAGCTACACCTTC.

The V call is TRBV23-1, the J call TRBJ1-5, with 10 bases that match TRBD1. TRBV23-1 is given ORF status, its function remaining uncertain. The CDR3 contains 19 residues. Unmatched junction bases numbered 12, after V lost 4 bases and J lost 0 bases. CDR3 coding DNA: TGCGCCAGCAGTCGGCCGGGACAGGGGACGAACCTTAGCAATCAGCCCCAGCATTTT. It encodes CASSRPGQGTNLSNQPQHF.

The V call is TRBV6-6, the J call TRBJ2-5; D possibly corresponds to TRBD2 (5 bases). V lost 9 bases and J lost 4, with 21 bases in between. CDR1 and CDR2 from the germline V gene are MNHNY and SVGAGI (reference sequence). The CDR3 is 15 amino acids. This CDR3 reads CASPPDGGRSETQYF. The CDR3 DNA reads TGTGCCAGTCCCCCGGACGGAGGAAGGTCAGAGACCCAGTACTTC.

V usage is TRBV2 and J usage is TRBJ2-7; no clear D. Per the germline V gene, CDR1 is SNHLY and CDR2 is FYNNEI. V dropped 8 bases and J dropped 2 bases, with 10 bases sitting between them. This CDR3 is 12 amino acids long. The CDR3 sequence is CASQAAPYEQYF. The DNA of the CDR3 is TGTGCCAGCCAGGCGGCCCCCTACGAGCAGTACTTC.

This chain connects TRBV9 to TRBJ1-3; TRBD1 aligns across 8 bases. The CDR3 sequence is 16 residues long. Unmatched junction bases numbered 6, after V lost 0 bases and J lost 4 bases. CDR1 SGDLS and CDR2 YYNGEE come from the germline V gene. The CDR3 spells CASSVGDRNFGNTIYF. CDR3 bases: TGTGCCAGCAGCGTAGGGGACAGGAATTTCGGAAACACCATATATTTT.

The CDR3 loop reads CSVERGADTQYF. As DNA, the CDR3 is TGCAGCGTAGAGCGGGGGGCAGATACGCAGTATTTT. This sequence joins TRBV29-1 and TRBJ2-3; 9 positions match TRBD2. Germline CDR1 is SQVTM and CDR2 is ANQGSEA. Losses at the gene ends were 6 bases for V and 4 bases for J; bases not matched to a gene: 2. This CDR3 region has 12 residues.

V is TRBV25-1 and J is TRBJ2-1; 16 nucleotides match TRBD2. CDR1 and CDR2 (germline): MGHDK, SYGVNS. Trimming took 4 bases from V and 7 from J; bases not matched to a gene: 7. The CDR3 has 17 residues. The CDR3 spells CASSAGTSGGAENEQFF. The CDR3 coding sequence is TGTGCCAGCAGTGCCGGGACTAGCGGGGGGGCCGAGAATGAGCAGTTCTTC.

J is TRBJ2-1 and V is TRBV9; 7 nucleotides match TRBD2. V shed 4 bases, J shed 7 bases, and the junction held 11 bases outside the gene matches. CDR1 and CDR2 from the germline V gene are SGDLS and YYNGEE. This CDR3 has 15 residues. In DNA form, the CDR3 reads TGTGCCAGCAGCCCGGGAGGAGGGGCAGGGAATGAGCAGTTCTTC. This encodes CASSPGGGAGNEQFF.

The rearrangement uses TRBV6-1 and TRBJ1-5; D gene unclear. The ends were cut back, 1 base at V and 5 bases at J, with 12 bases in the middle. This CDR3 is built from 15 residues. The germline V gene has CDR1 MNHNS and CDR2 SASEGT. CDR3 nucleotide sequence: TGTGCCAGCAGTGAAGGGCCCCGCGGGGATCAGCCCCAGCATTTT. Its translation: CASSEGPRGDQPQHF.

The table lists this clone with a few counts. The chain carries TRBV6-5 and TRBJ2-2, with TRBD1 matching 7 bases. The junction had 5 bases not matched to a gene; V was cut back by 6 bases and J by 1 base. Germline V lookup: CDR1 MNHEY, CDR2 SVGAGI. The length of the CDR3 is 15 residues. The CDR3 region is CASSRWTGNTGELFF. The CDR3 region has the DNA TGTGCCAGCAGCCGATGGACAGGGAACACCGGGGAGCTGTTTTTT.

The chain uses TRBV5-1 and TRBJ2-2, with D perhaps TRBD1 or TRBD2 (5 bases each). CDR1 SGHRS and CDR2 YFSETQ come from the germline V gene. Trimming pared 4 bases from V and 0 bases from J, leaving 13 bases between. The CDR3 covers 16 residues. The CDR3 sequence is CASSPRTGPNTGELFF. In nucleotides, the CDR3 is TGCGCCAGCAGCCCCCGGACGGGACCGAACACCGGGGAGCTGTTTTTT.

The gene calls are TRBV5-4 and TRBJ1-1; possible D gene TRBD1, 5 bases. The CDR3 has 13 residues. Trimming left V 1 base short and J 7 bases short, with 11 bases between. Per the germline V gene, CDR1 is SGHNT and CDR2 is YYREEE (reference sequence). The CDR3 spells CASSLMGRGEAFF. The DNA for the CDR3 is TGTGCCAGCAGCTTGATGGGGAGGGGTGAAGCTTTCTTT.